This T cell receptor (beta chain) was documented in a study of blood T cell repertoires in COVID-19. Across the whole study: Sources were T cells, B-cell-depleted T cells, or PBMCs; the material itself was cDNA or gDNA.

Germline CDR1 SQVTM, CDR2 ANQGSEA. The CDR3 consists of 12 residues. V was shortened by 7 bases and J by 4 bases, with 13 bases between the two germline ends. Only in-frame clones appear in the TCRdb table, and some are missing; sequencing was by immunoSEQ multiplex PCR. The sample gives about 440,000 clones, nearly 90% of which show up once; 1.5% to 2% is in the top ten. The chain links TRBV29-1 to TRBJ2-5; D remains ambiguous. This clonotype was sampled from a woman between 18 and 29 years old with acute COVID-19. The specimen sequenced was PBMCs or T cells enriched from blood (not recorded which). The CDR3 DNA reads as TGCAGCGCTAGAAGTACAGTAGAGACCCAGTACTTC. Protein product: CSARSTVETQYF.